The source of this T cell receptor (beta chain) is a study of lymphopenia after photon versus proton radiotherapy. Study outcomes and limitations: Photon-treated patients lost naive T cells and TCR diversity; proton-treated stayed stable.

As for this clone: Its antigen is currently unknown.

The repertoire was sequenced with immunoSEQ multiplex PCR; TCRdb's copy has only in-frame clones and lacks some. The table includes approximately 160,000 clones, about 88% detected once. The V end was cut by 1 base, the J end by 6 bases, with 16 bases between. The CDR3 length is 16 residues. CDR1 is SGHRS and CDR2 is YFSETQ in the germline V gene. The gene calls are TRBV5-1 and TRBJ2-2; maybe TRBD2 (6 bases). The receptor's source is a man in his fifties or sixties with gastric cancer. The sample consisted of peripheral blood, taken from a patient treated with photon-based radiotherapy. The CDR3 nucleotides read TGCGCCAGCAGCTTGAGCGGATCCAGCGGGTCCGGGGAGCTGTTTTTT. It is translated as CASSLSGSSGSGELFF.